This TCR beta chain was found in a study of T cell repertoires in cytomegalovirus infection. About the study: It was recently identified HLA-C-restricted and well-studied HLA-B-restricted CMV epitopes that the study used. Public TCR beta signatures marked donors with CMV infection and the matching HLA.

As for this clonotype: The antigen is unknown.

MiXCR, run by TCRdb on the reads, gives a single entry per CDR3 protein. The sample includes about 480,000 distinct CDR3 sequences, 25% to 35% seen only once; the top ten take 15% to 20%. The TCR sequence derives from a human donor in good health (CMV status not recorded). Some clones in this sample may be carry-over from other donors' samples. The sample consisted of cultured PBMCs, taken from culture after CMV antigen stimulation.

Here the CDR3 DNA reads TGTGCCAGCAGGTACACCACAGAGAATTCACCCCTCCACTTT. Translating gives CASRYTTENSPLHF. The V and J genes are TRBV6-2 or TRBV6-3 and TRBJ1-6; unclear D gene. This CDR3 has 14 amino acids. Germline V gives CDR1 MNHEY, CDR2 SVGEGT. Between the trimmed V and J ends, which lost 6 bases and 7 bases, there was a span of 13 bases.